The 8 T cell receptor beta chains reported below all come from one sample, sequenced in a study of T cell responses to AZD1222 COVID-19 vaccine. Assay: immunoSEQ multiplex PCR; the TCRdb copy retains only in-frame clones and omits some. This sample has about 120,000 clones, with around nine tenths found just once. The sample in question was peripheral blood, obtained on day 0 of AZD1222 vaccination. The receptors were sampled from an adult in good health.

The chain is built from TRBV5-1 and TRBJ2-7, with 7 bases fitting TRBD1. There are 14 residues in the CDR3. The trim removed 3 bases at V and 7 bases at J, leaving 10 bases unmatched. Germline V CDR1 and CDR2: SGHRS, YFSETQ. The CDR3 spells CASSSPGQLTEQYF. In DNA form, the CDR3 reads TGCGCCAGCAGCTCCCCGGGACAGCTCACTGAGCAGTACTTC.

This chain links TRBV28 with TRBJ1-6; unclear D gene. V lost 3 bases to trimming and J lost 0 bases, with 12 bases between them. The CDR3 loop spans 17 amino acids. Per the germline V gene, CDR1 is MDHEN and CDR2 is SYDVKM. CDR3 in amino acids: CASSFRAESSYNSPLHF. CDR3 nucleotides: TGTGCCAGCAGTTTTAGGGCCGAGAGCTCCTATAATTCACCCCTCCACTTT. The full variable domain, in which reference TRBV28 and TRBJ1-6 provide the parts outside the CDR3, is DVKVTQSSRYLVKRTGEKVFLECVQDMDHENMFWYRQDPGLGLRLIYFSYDVKMKEKGDIPEGYSVSREKKERFSLILESASTNQTSMYLCASSFRAESSYNSPLHFGNGTRLTVT.

This chain connects TRBV28 to TRBJ1-6; 7 bases line up with TRBD1. Germline V gene data show CDR1 as MDHEN and CDR2 as SYDVKM. V gave up 5 bases and J gave up 6 bases; unmatched junction bases: 10. This CDR3 contains 16 residues. CDR3 bases: TGTGCCAGCAGTCCACGCCGACAGGGTTCTAATTCACCCCTCCACTTT. As protein: CASSPRRQGSNSPLHF.

This chain joins TRBV11-2 and TRBJ2-3; D gene ambiguous. Between the trimmed V and J ends, which lost 5 bases and 6 bases, there was a span of 9 bases. CDR3 size: 12 residues. Germline V lookup: CDR1 SGHAT, CDR2 FQNNGV. The CDR3, as DNA: TGTGCCAGCAGCCTGTCATGGGATACGCAGTATTTT. This gives the protein CASSLSWDTQYF. The whole variable domain, remainder taken from reference TRBV11-2 and TRBJ2-3, is EAGVAQSPRYKIIEKRQSVAFWCNPISGHATLYWYQQILGQGPKLLIQFQNNGVVDDSQLPKDRFSAERLKGVDSTLKIQPAKLEDSAVYLCASSLSWDTQYFGPGTRLTVL.

This clone was observed a single time. The V call is TRBV2, the J call TRBJ1-3; D call uncertain. V was pared by 0 bases and J by 7 bases, with 13 bases between. CDR3 length: 15 amino acids. CDR1 and CDR2 from the germline V gene are SNHLY and FYNNEI. CDR3 sequence reads: CASSEALGFGNTIYF. As DNA, the CDR3 is TGTGCCAGCAGTGAAGCGCTAGGGTTTGGGAACACCATATATTTT.

The chain carries TRBV20-1 and TRBJ2-1; 8 nucleotides align to TRBD1. The trim removed 3 bases at V and 16 bases at J, leaving 8 bases unmatched. The CDR3 has 11 residues. The germline V gene encodes CDR1 DFQATT and CDR2 SNEGSKA (reference sequence). The CDR3 nucleotides are TGCAGTGCTAGTCCGACGGGACAGGCTTTCTTC. This translates into CSASPTGQAFF.

For this clone: The same CDR3 also results from other DNA sequences found in this sample. J is TRBJ2-6 and V is TRBV19; D gene ambiguous. The V end lost 5 bases, the J end lost 2 bases, and 4 bases lay between the germline ends. The CDR3 has 13 amino acids. The V gene's germline CDR1 is LNHDA and CDR2 SQIVND (reference sequence). Here the CDR3 DNA reads TGTGCCAGTAGTCCAACTGGGGCCAACGTCCTGACTTTC. Its translation is CASSPTGANVLTF.

The V and J genes are TRBV6-2 or TRBV6-3 and TRBJ2-1, with 7 bases aligning to TRBD2. With 2 bases clipped from V and 2 bases from J, the junction kept 3 bases outside the gene matches. The CDR3 contains 15 residues. CDR1 and CDR2 from the germline V gene are MNHEY and SVGEGT. The CDR3 sequence is CASSYGGVPYNEQFF. CDR3 DNA sequence: TGTGCCAGCAGTTACGGGGGGGTCCCCTACAATGAGCAGTTCTTC.